The entry below gives a single TCR beta chain sequence along with its context. Trimming took 6 bases from V and 6 from J; bases not matched to a gene: 14. This CDR3 contains 15 residues. CDR1 is DFQATT and CDR2 is SNEGSKA in the germline V gene (reference sequence). The data were obtained in a study of T-cell reconstitution after alpha-beta-depleted transplantation in children. Molecular barcoding with unique molecular identifiers was used for the TCRbeta library. TCRdb analysed the PCR reads with MiXCR anew, one entry per CDR3 protein. The data show over 550,000 distinct CDR3 sequences, approximately 10% seen once.

This TCR was recovered from a human donor who donated a stem cell graft to a child with acute myeloid leukemia. This chain connects TRBV20-1 to TRBJ2-1; TRBD2 aligns across 7 bases. The sequences come from PBMCs from the stem cell graft donor, collected from the stem cell graft. CDR3 sequence: CSARSPSGTFNEQFF. In DNA, the CDR3 is TGCAGTGCCCGGTCCCCGAGCGGGACCTTCAATGAGCAGTTCTTC.